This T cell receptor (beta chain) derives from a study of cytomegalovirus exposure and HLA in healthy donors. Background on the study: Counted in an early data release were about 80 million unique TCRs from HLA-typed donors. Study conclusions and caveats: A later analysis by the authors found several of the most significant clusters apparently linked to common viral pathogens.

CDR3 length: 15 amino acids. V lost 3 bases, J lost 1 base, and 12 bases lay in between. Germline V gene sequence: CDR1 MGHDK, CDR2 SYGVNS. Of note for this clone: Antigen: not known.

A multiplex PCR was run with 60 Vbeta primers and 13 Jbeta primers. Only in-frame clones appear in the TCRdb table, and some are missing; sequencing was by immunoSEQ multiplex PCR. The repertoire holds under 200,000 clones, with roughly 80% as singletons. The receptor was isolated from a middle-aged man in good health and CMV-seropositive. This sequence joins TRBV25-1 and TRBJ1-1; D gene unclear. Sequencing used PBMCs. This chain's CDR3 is CASSDTRDTNTEAFF. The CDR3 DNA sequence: TGTGCCAGCAGTGATACCCGGGATACGAACACTGAAGCTTTCTTT.